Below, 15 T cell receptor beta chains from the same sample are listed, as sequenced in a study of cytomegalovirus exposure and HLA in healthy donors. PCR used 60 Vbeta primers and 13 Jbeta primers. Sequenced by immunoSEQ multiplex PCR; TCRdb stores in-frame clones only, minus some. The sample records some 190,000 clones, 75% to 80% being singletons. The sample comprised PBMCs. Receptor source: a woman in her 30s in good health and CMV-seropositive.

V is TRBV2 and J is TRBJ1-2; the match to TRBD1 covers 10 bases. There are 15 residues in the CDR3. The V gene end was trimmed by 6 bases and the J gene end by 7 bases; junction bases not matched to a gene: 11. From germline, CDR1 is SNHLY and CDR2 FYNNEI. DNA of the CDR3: TGTGCCAGCAGGGTAGACAGGGGGCAGGATATTGGCTACACCTTC. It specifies CASRVDRGQDIGYTF.

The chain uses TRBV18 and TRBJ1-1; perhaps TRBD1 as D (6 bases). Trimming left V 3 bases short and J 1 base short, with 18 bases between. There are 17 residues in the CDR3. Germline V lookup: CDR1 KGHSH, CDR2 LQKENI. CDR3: CASSPLLGGVTNTEAFF. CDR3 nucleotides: TGTGCCAGCTCACCTCTGTTAGGGGGGGTGACGAACACTGAAGCTTTCTTT.

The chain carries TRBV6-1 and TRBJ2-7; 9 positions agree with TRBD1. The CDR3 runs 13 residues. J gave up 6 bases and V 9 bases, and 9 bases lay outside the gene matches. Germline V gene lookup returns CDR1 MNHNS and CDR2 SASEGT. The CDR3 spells CASWTGETLEQYF. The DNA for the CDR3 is TGTGCCAGTTGGACAGGGGAGACCCTCGAGCAGTACTTC.

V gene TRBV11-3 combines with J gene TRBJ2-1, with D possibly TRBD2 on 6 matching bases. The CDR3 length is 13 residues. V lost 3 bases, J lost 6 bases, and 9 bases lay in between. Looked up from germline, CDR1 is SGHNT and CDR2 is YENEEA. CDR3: CASSLGLSNEQFF. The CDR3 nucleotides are TGTGCCAGCAGCTTGGGACTGAGCAATGAGCAGTTCTTC.

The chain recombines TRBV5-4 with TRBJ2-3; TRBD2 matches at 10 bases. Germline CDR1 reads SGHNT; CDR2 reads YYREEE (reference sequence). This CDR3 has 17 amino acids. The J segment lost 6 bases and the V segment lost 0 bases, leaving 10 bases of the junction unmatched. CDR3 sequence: CASSLARSGRAGDTQYF. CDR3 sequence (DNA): TGTGCCAGCAGCTTGGCGAGGAGCGGGAGGGCCGGGGATACGCAGTATTTT.

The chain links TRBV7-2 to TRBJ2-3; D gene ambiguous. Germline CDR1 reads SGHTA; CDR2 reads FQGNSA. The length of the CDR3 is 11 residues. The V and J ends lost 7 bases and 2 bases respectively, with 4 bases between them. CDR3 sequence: CASTLTDTQYF. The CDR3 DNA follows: TGTGCCAGCACCCTCACAGATACGCAGTATTTT.

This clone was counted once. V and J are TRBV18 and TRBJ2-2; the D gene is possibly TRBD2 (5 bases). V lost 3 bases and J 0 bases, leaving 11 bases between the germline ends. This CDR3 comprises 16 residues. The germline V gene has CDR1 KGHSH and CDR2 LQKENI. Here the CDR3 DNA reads TGTGCCAGCTCACCCCCTGAGGGTACGAACACCGGGGAGCTGTTTTTT. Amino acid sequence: CASSPPEGTNTGELFF.

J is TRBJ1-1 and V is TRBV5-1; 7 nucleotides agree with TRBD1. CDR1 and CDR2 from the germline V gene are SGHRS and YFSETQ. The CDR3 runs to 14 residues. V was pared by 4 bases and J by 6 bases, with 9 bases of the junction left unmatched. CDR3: CASSPLDRESEAFF. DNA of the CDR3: TGCGCCAGCAGCCCACTCGACAGGGAGTCTGAAGCTTTCTTT.

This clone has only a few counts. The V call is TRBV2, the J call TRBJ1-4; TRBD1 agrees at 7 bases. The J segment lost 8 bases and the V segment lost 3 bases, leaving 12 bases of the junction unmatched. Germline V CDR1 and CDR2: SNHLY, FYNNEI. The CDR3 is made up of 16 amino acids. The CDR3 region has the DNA TGTGCCAGCAGTGATGACGTCAGGGGGGCTAGCGAAAAACTGTTTTTT. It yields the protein CASSDDVRGASEKLFF.

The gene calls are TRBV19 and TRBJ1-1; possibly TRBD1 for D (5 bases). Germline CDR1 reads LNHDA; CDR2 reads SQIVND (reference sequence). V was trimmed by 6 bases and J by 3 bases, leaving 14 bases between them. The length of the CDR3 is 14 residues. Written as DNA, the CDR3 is TGTGCCAGTAGCTATGGGACTCACCACACTGAAGCTTTCTTT. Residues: CASSYGTHHTEAFF.

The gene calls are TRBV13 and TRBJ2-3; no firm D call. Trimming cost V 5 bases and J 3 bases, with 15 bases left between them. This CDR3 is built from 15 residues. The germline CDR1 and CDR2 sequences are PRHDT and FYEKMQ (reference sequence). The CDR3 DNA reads TGTGCCAGCAGCCCAAGAGCTTTTGTGACAGATACGCAGTATTTT. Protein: CASSPRAFVTDTQYF.

DNA for the CDR3: TGTGCCTGGAGTGTTGGCGGGAAGGTGGATACGCAGTATTTT. It yields the protein CAWSVGGKVDTQYF. The chain is built from TRBV30 and TRBJ2-3, with D tentatively TRBD2 (6 bases). The V end lost 0 bases, the J end lost 6 bases, and 13 bases lay between the germline ends. CDR3 length: 14 residues. The V gene's germline CDR1 is GTSNPN and CDR2 SVGIG (reference sequence).

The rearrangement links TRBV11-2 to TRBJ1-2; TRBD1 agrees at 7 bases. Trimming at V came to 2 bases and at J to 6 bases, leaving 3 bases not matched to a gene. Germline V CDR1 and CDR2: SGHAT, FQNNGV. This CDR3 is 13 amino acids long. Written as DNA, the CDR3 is TGTGCCAGCAGCTTATTGCAGGGGGATGGCTACACCTTC. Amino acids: CASSLLQGDGYTF.

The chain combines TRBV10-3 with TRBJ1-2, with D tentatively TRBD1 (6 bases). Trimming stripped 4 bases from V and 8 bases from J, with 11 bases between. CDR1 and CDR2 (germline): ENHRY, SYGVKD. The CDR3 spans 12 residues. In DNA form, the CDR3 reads TGTGCCATCAGTGCCTACAGGGACGGCTACACCTTC. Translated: CAISAYRDGYTF.

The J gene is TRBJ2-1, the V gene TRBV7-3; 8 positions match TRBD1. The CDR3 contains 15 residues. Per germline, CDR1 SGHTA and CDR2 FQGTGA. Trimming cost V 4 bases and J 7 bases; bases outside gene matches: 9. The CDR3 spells CASSSGTGIWNEQFF. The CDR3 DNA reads TGTGCCAGCAGCTCCGGGACAGGTATATGGAATGAGCAGTTCTTC.